One sample yielded the 21 T cell receptor beta chains listed below, sequenced in a study of identical twins (dated by TCRdb to 2016 to 2017). Libraries came from 5' RACE. Sequencing was carried out with an Illumina HiSeq 2000. The raw public reads went through TCRdb reprocessing: fastp at Q25, MiXCR clone calling, in-frame beta chains kept. Every CDR3 protein is listed once, alongside the most common genes and DNA of its rows. The sample data list about 900,000 distinct CDR3 sequences, and 10% to 15% of these were observed just once. The top ten constitute around 1.5% of the sample. In addition, the sample was reused for a study of yellow fever vaccine responses in identical twins.

Sequencing was performed on PBMCs. The receptors originated from a young woman in good health.

The rearrangement joins TRBV28 to TRBJ2-1; perhaps TRBD2 as D (6 bases). V lost 6 bases, J lost 3 bases, and 15 bases lay in between. CDR1 and CDR2 (germline): MDHEN, SYDVKM. The CDR3 consists of 15 residues. CDR3 sequence: CASRFPGLRYNEQFF. The CDR3 DNA follows: TGTGCCAGCAGATTCCCGGGACTCCGCTACAATGAGCAGTTCTTC.

The chain has TRBV28 and TRBJ2-7; D unresolved. This CDR3 region has 15 residues. Looked up from germline, CDR1 is MDHEN and CDR2 is SYDVKM. V gave up 6 bases and J gave up 0 bases, with 15 bases separating them. The CDR3 nucleotides are TGTGCCAGCAGCCCACGGGCCTTCACCTCCTACGAGCAGTACTTC. Translation gives CASSPRAFTSYEQYF.

This clonotype was recorded many times. The genes are TRBV10-3 and TRBJ2-6, with a possible D match to TRBD1 (7 bases). Germline values: CDR1 ENHRY, CDR2 SYGVKD. V was pared by 9 bases and J by 0 bases, with 12 bases between. The CDR3 spans 15 residues. The CDR3 nucleotides read TGTGCCATTCGACAGGGACTCTCTGGGGCCAACGTCCTGACTTTC. Residues: CAIRQGLSGANVLTF.

V and J are TRBV3-1 and TRBJ2-7; D could derive from TRBD1 or TRBD2 (6 bases each). Per the germline V gene, CDR1 is LGHDT and CDR2 is YNNKEL (reference sequence). Deletions cut 3 bases from V and 4 bases from J, with 16 bases between. The CDR3 spans 15 residues. CDR3 sequence (DNA): TGTGCCAGCAGCCAGCAAGGCGGAGGGGGTTACGAGCAGTACTTC. As protein: CASSQQGGGGYEQYF.

This clonotype was recorded a few times. V and J are TRBV12-3 or TRBV12-4 and TRBJ2-2; 13 bases match TRBD2. This CDR3 is built from 17 residues. Losses at the gene ends were 4 bases for V and 4 bases for J; bases not matched to a gene: 6. The CDR3 reads CASSWTSGGLITGELFF. Here the CDR3 DNA reads TGTGCCAGCAGTTGGACTAGCGGGGGCCTAATCACCGGGGAGCTGTTTTTT.

This clonotype was recorded at least ten times. The chain has TRBV20-1 and TRBJ2-5; no definite D call. The CDR3 runs 10 residues. With 3 bases removed from V and 1 base from J, the gap between germline ends came to 0 bases. Germline lookup yields CDR1 DFQATT and CDR2 SNEGSKA (reference sequence). DNA for the CDR3: TGCAGTGCTAGCCAAGAGACCCAGTACTTC. This sequence encodes CSASQETQYF.

This clonotype was detected a few times. The chain has TRBV2 and TRBJ2-3; perhaps D is TRBD1 or TRBD2 (5 bases each). Trimming removed 7 bases at V and 8 bases at J, with 10 bases between. From germline, CDR1 is SNHLY and CDR2 FYNNEI. This CDR3 is built from 11 residues. DNA for the CDR3: TGTGCCAGCACCCTAGGGACTACGCAGTATTTT. Protein product: CASTLGTTQYF.

This clonotype was seen at least ten times. The rearrangement joins TRBV12-3 or TRBV12-4 to TRBJ2-1; D ambiguous. The V and J ends lost 5 bases and 10 bases respectively, with 9 bases between them. The CDR3 sequence is 11 residues long. The DNA of the CDR3 is TGTGCCAGCAGTGCCGTCAGGGAGCAGTTCTTC. This encodes CASSAVREQFF.

The V and J genes are TRBV18 and TRBJ2-6; D remains unclear. CDR3 length: 13 amino acids. V lost 6 bases and J lost 4, with 7 bases in between. Germline-derived CDR1 and CDR2 are KGHSH and LQKENI. CDR3 nucleotide sequence: TGTGCCAGCTCGGAACTGGGGGCCAACGTCCTGACTTTC. Encoded protein: CASSELGANVLTF.

This clonotype was seen more than once but under ten times. CDR3 in DNA: TGCGCCAGCAGCCAAGCCGGGACAGGAGGTGTGGCAGATACGCAGTATTTT. Protein sequence: CASSQAGTGGVADTQYF. V is TRBV4-1 and J is TRBJ2-3; 8 bases match TRBD1. Germline V gives CDR1 MGHRA, CDR2 YSYEKL. The CDR3 is 17 residues long. The V and J ends lost 1 base and 4 bases, in that order; junction bases with no gene match: 10.

The V gene is TRBV24-1, the J gene TRBJ2-5; maybe TRBD1 (5 bases). Trimming left V 9 bases short and J 4 bases short, with 11 bases between. CDR3 length: 12 residues. The V gene's germline CDR1 is KGHDR and CDR2 SFDVKD. For the CDR3, the DNA is TGTGCCACCGGACGGCAGGGAGAGACCCAGTACTTC. It codes for CATGRQGETQYF.

This clonotype has just a few counts. The chain uses TRBV7-3 and TRBJ2-6; TRBD1 might be the D (6 bases). This CDR3 region has 16 residues. V lost 5 bases, J lost 3 bases, and 14 bases lay in between. CDR1 SGHTA and CDR2 FQGTGA come from the germline V gene. CDR3 DNA: TGTGCCAGCAGCGTTACAGGGAGCGGTGGGGCCAACGTCCTGACTTTC. Translating it yields CASSVTGSGGANVLTF.

In its sample, this clonotype was seen a few times. This chain joins TRBV13 and TRBJ2-2; TRBD2 aligns across 13 bases. Germline V CDR1 and CDR2: PRHDT, FYEKMQ (reference sequence). After removal of 5 bases from V and 7 bases from J, the junction contained 10 bases not matched to a gene. The CDR3 sequence is 17 residues long. The CDR3 DNA reads as TGTGCCAGCAGCCCCCTCGGGACTAGCGGGATTGGCGGGGAGCTGTTTTTT. Amino acid sequence: CASSPLGTSGIGGELFF.

The rearrangement uses TRBV12-3 or TRBV12-4 and TRBJ1-2, with D unresolved. Deletions cut 5 bases from V and 7 bases from J, with 17 bases between. The CDR3 is 14 amino acids. The CDR3, as DNA: TGTGCCAGCAGTCGCAACGGACCCCTAACTGGCTACACCTTC. Amino acids: CASSRNGPLTGYTF.

This clonotype was recorded a few times. V is TRBV29-1 and J is TRBJ2-3; 16 nucleotides line up with TRBD2. The J segment lost 5 bases and the V segment lost 8 bases, leaving 10 bases of the junction unmatched. There are 16 residues in the CDR3. Germline V gene lookup returns CDR1 SQVTM and CDR2 ANQGSEA. CDR3 region: CSSSGTSGGAGDTQYF. The DNA for the CDR3 is TGCAGCTCGTCCGGGACTAGCGGGGGGGCCGGAGATACGCAGTATTTT.

The chain uses TRBV7-9 and TRBJ2-5; 9 positions agree with TRBD1. This CDR3 has 15 residues. Trimming cost V 7 bases and J 3 bases; bases outside gene matches: 9. CDR1 is SEHNR and CDR2 is FQNEAQ in the germline V gene (reference sequence). For the CDR3, the DNA is TGTGCCAGCACCCCCTCGGACAGGGGTAAAGAGACCCAGTACTTC. Its protein is CASTPSDRGKETQYF.

The chain carries TRBV20-1 and TRBJ2-7; 7 positions agree with TRBD2. V gave up 5 bases and J gave up 1 base; unmatched junction bases: 14. CDR1 DFQATT and CDR2 SNEGSKA come from the germline V gene (reference sequence). The CDR3 totals 16 residues. The CDR3 reads CSASTILLASSYEQYF. In DNA, the CDR3 is TGCAGTGCTTCTACCATCCTACTAGCGTCGTCCTACGAGCAGTACTTC.

This clonotype was observed many times. The genes are TRBV7-8 and TRBJ2-7; TRBD1 matches at 9 bases. CDR3 size: 13 residues. The V gene's germline CDR1 is SGHVS and CDR2 FQNEAQ. V was pared by 7 bases and J by 2 bases, with 3 bases of the junction left unmatched. CDR3 protein: CASNRQGAYEQYF. CDR3 sequence (DNA): TGTGCCAGCAACCGACAGGGGGCCTACGAGCAGTACTTC.

This clonotype has just a few counts. The gene calls are TRBV5-1 and TRBJ1-5; 9 nucleotides match TRBD1. This CDR3 region has 17 residues. J was trimmed by 5 bases and V by 0 bases; bases with no gene match: 9. Germline CDR1 SGHRS, CDR2 YFSETQ. The CDR3 is CASSLGPRTGDYQPQHF. For the CDR3, the DNA is TGCGCCAGCAGCTTGGGGCCAAGGACAGGGGATTATCAGCCCCAGCATTTT.

A note on this clonotype: The germline gene is not matched at one end of the junction; a read error may be the cause. V gene TRBV11-2 combines with J gene TRBJ2-7; perhaps TRBD1 as D (6 bases). The CDR3 extends over 15 amino acids. Germline CDR1 SGHAT, CDR2 FQNNGV. The CDR3 nucleotides are TGTGTCAGCAGCTCCCGGAAAACAGGGATCTACGAGCAGTACTTC. Its protein product is CVSSSRKTGIYEQYF.

The chain is built from TRBV20-1 and TRBJ2-1; 11 positions match TRBD2. Per germline, CDR1 DFQATT and CDR2 SNEGSKA (reference sequence). The CDR3 runs 14 residues. Losses at the gene ends were 3 bases for V and 7 bases for J; bases not matched to a gene: 5. CDR3 DNA: TGCAGTGCTAGTGGGCTAGCGGGGGGAAATGAGCAGTTCTTC. Protein sequence: CSASGLAGGNEQFF.